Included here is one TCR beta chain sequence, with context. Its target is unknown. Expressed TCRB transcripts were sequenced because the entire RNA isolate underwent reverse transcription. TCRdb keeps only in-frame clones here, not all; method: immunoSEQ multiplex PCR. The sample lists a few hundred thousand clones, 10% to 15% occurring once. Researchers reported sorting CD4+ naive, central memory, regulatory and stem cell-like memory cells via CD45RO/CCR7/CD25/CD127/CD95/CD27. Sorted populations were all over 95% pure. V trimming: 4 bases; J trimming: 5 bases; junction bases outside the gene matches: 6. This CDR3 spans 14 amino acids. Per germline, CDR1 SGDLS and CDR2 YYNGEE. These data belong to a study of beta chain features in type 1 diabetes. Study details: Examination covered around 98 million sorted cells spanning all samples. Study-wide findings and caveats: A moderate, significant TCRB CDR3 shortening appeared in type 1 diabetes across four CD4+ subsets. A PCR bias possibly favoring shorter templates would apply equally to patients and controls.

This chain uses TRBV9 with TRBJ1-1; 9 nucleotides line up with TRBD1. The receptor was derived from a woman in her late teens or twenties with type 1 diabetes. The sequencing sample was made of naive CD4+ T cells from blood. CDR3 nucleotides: TGTGCCAGCAGCTCTGGGACAGGGACGACTGAAGCTTTCTTT. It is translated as CASSSGTGTTEAFF.